The 5 T cell receptor beta chains below were found in one sample sequenced in a study of CD8 T cell repertoires and HIV-1 epitope variants. Their antigens remain unidentified. Method: immunoSEQ multiplex PCR; TCRdb's copy keeps in-frame clones and lacks some. Of roughly 3,000 clones in the sample, about 70% were seen once. Sequencing used cultured CD8+ T cells derived from PBMCs. Every receptor here comes from a male donor with HIV.

This clone is large within its sample. The chain couples TRBV7-9 to TRBJ1-5; a weak D match, TRBD1 (5 bases). Germline lookup yields CDR1 SEHNR and CDR2 FQNEAQ (reference sequence). V was clipped by 6 bases and J by 6 bases, with 9 bases between them. The CDR3 has 12 residues. This CDR3 reads CASRAGTQPQHF. The CDR3 bases are TGTGCCAGCAGAGCGGGGACTCAGCCCCAGCATTTT. Full variable domain (outside the CDR3, taken from reference TRBV7-9 and TRBJ1-5): DTGVSQNPRHKITKRGQNVTFRCDPISEHNRLYWYRQTLGQGPEFLTYFQNEAQLEKSRLLSDRFSAERPKGSFSTLEIQRTEQGDSAMYLCASRAGTQPQHFGDGTRLSIL.

The chain combines TRBV28 with TRBJ2-2, with 10 bases lining up with TRBD2. The ends lost 6 bases at V and 5 bases at J; junction bases unmatched: 9. The CDR3 extends over 16 amino acids. Germline V CDR1 and CDR2: MDHEN, SYDVKM. DNA for the CDR3: TGTGCCAGCAGCCCGCTAGCGGGGGCGGGGACCGGGGAGCTGTTTTTT. Translated: CASSPLAGAGTGELFF.

V gene TRBV27 combines with J gene TRBJ1-5, with unresolved D. The length of the CDR3 is 15 residues. CDR1 is MNHEY, CDR2 SMNVEV, per germline (reference sequence). V was clipped by 2 bases and J by 0 bases, with 8 bases between them. In DNA form, the CDR3 reads TGTGCCAGCAGTTTAGACGGAGATAGCAATCAGCCCCAGCATTTT. It yields the protein CASSLDGDSNQPQHF.

The J gene is TRBJ2-1, the V gene TRBV7-9, with 7 positions matching TRBD2. The CDR3 consists of 14 residues. Trimming cost V 3 bases and J 4 bases; bases outside gene matches: 3. Germline CDR1 and CDR2: SEHNR and FQNEAQ (reference sequence). DNA of the CDR3: TGTGCCAGCAGCTTCGCGGGGGAGTACAATGAGCAGTTCTTC. Residues: CASSFAGEYNEQFF.

The chain combines TRBV4-3 with TRBJ2-2, with D possibly being TRBD2 (6 bases). The CDR3 loop spans 15 amino acids. The germline CDR1 and CDR2 sequences are LGHNA and YSLEER. The V gene lost 1 base and the J gene lost 5 bases, with 11 bases spanning the gap. The CDR3 nucleotides read TGCGCCAGCAGCCAAGGGGGGGAGGAAACCGGGGAGCTGTTTTTT. Amino acids: CASSQGGEETGELFF.